This T cell receptor beta chain was captured in a study of cytomegalovirus exposure and HLA in healthy donors. About the research overall: Sequencing of roughly 180 million T cells in an earlier analysis found 100 million or so unique TCR beta sequences. Points from the study as a whole: Cytomegalovirus association was listed for roughly 160 TCR beta chains.

About this clone itself: Its antigen remains unidentified.

The PCR contained 60 Vbeta and 13 Jbeta primers. Sequenced by immunoSEQ multiplex PCR; TCRdb stores in-frame clones only, minus some. The sample includes about 150,000 clones, 60% to 85% of them seen just once. The length of the CDR3 is 20 residues. The V gene's germline CDR1 is KGHSH and CDR2 LQKENI. The trim removed 1 base at V and 5 bases at J, leaving 15 bases unmatched. V and J are TRBV18 and TRBJ1-4; 11 bases are a match to TRBD1. The sample consisted of PBMCs. This receptor was identified in a woman in her thirties or forties in good health and CMV-seronegative. The CDR3 protein is CASSPLGPRTGGPQNEKLFF. The DNA for the CDR3 is TGTGCCAGCTCACCACTCGGGCCGAGGACAGGGGGCCCCCAAAATGAAAAACTGTTTTTT. Filled out from reference TRBV18 and TRBJ1-4, the complete variable domain reads NAGVMQNPRHLVRRRGQEARLRCSPMKGHSHVYWYRQLPEEGLKFMVYLQKENIIDESGMPKERFSAEFPKEGPSILRIQQVVRGDSAAYFCASSPLGPRTGGPQNEKLFFGSGTQLSVL.